This TCR beta chain was identified in a study of naive and memory T cell subsets. Both TRBC1 and TRBC2 were covered by a beta constant-region primer of two equimolar oligonucleotides. TCRdb analysed the UMI-ligation and nested PCR reads with MiXCR anew, one entry per CDR3 protein. The repertoire includes approximately 140,000 distinct CDR3 sequences, about a sixth of them detected once, and 0.14% to 0.15% sits in the top ten. Turning to this clonotype: Its antigen remains unknown.

Cells stained for CD3, CD4, CD8, CD45RA, CD27 and viability were sorted into four CD45RA/CD27 subsets. Study outcomes and limitations: Between naive and memory subsets, TCR abundance power law exponents differed. A few larger clonotypes appeared in naive repertoires, especially CD8, possibly memory cells re-expressing CD45RA.

Sequences were obtained from naive CD4+ T cells from blood. This TCR came from a human donor in good health.

CDR3 loop: CASSFATEQFF. CDR3 DNA sequence: TGTGCCAGCAGTTTCGCGACTGAGCAGTTCTTC. The chain combines TRBV12-3 or TRBV12-4 with TRBJ2-1; D is undetermined. The CDR3 is 11 amino acids. V lost 3 bases and J lost 9, with 6 bases in between.